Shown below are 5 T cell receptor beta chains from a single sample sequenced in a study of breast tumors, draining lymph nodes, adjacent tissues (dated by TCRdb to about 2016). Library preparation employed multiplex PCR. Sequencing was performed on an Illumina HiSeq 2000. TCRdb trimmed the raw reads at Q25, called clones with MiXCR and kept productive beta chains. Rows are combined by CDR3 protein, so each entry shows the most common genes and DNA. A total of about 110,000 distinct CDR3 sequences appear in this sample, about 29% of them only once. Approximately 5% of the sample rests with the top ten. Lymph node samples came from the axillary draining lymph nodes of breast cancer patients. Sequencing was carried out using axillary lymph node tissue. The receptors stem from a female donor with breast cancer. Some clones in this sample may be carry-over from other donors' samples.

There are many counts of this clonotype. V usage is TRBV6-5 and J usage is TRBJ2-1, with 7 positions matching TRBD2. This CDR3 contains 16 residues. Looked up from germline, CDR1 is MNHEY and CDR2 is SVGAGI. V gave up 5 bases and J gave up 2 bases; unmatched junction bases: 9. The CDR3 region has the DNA TGTGCCAGCAGTCCCCTCGCGGGAGCTGCCTACAATGAGCAGTTCTTC. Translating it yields CASSPLAGAAYNEQFF.

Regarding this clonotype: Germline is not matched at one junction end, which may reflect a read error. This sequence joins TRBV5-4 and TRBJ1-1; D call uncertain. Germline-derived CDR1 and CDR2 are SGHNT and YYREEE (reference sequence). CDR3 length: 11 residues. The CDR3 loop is CASSQNTAAFF. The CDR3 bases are TGTGCCAGCTCACAAAACACTGCAGCTTTCTTT.

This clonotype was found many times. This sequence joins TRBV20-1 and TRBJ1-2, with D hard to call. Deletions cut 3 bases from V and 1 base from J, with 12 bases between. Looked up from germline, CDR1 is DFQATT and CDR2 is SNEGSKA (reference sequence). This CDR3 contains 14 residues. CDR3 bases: TGCAGTGCTAGTTCGGGCCTGATTAACTATGGCTACACCTTC. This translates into CSASSGLINYGYTF.

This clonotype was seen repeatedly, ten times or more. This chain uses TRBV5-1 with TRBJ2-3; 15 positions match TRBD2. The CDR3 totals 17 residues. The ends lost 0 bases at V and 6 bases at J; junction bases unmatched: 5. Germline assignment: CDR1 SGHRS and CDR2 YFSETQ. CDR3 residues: CASSLGLGLAGGDTQYF. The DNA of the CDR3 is TGCGCCAGCAGCTTGGGGCTGGGACTAGCGGGAGGTGATACGCAGTATTTT. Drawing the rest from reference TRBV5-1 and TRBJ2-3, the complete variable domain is KAGVTQTPRYLIKTRGQQVTLSCSPISGHRSVSWYQQTPGQGLQFLFEYFSETQRNKGNFPGRFSGRQFSNSRSEMNVSTLELGDSALYLCASSLGLGLAGGDTQYFGPGTRLTVL.

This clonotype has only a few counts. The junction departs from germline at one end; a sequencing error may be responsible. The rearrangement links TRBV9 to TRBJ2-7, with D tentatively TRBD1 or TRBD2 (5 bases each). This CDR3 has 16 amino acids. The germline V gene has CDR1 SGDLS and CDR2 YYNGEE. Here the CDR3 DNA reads TGTGCCAGCAGCCGTTCCGGGGCCCATGGGAACTACGCGCAGTACTTC. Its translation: CASSRSGAHGNYAQYF.